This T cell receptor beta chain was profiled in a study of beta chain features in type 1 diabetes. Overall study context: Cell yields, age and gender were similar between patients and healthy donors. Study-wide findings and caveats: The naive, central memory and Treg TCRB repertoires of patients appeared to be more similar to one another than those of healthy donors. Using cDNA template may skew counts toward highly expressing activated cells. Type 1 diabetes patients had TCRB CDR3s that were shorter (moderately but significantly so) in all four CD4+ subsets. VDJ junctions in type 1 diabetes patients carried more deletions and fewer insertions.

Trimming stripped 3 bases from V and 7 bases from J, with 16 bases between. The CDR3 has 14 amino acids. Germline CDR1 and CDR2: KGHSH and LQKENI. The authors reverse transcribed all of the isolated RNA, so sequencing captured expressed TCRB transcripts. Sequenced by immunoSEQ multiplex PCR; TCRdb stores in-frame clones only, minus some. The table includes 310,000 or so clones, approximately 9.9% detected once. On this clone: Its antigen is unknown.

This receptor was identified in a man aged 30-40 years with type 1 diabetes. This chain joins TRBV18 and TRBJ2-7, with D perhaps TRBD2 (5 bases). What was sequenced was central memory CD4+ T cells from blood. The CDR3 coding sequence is TGTGCCAGCTCACCTGGATCGGGGTCGGAAGAGCAGTACTTC. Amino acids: CASSPGSGSEEQYF. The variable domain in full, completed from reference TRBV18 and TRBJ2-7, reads NAGVMQNPRHLVRRRGQEARLRCSPMKGHSHVYWYRQLPEEGLKFMVYLQKENIIDESGMPKERFSAEFPKEGPSILRIQQVVRGDSAAYFCASSPGSGSEEQYFGPGTRLTVT.